Listed here are 21 T cell receptor beta chains from one sample, sequenced in a study of shared clonotypes between healthy human individuals. The method was immunoSEQ multiplex PCR; TCRdb's version includes in-frame clones alone and lacks a portion of them. This table has 450,000 to 500,000 clones, approximately 81% appearing once. The sample comprised PBMCs. These receptors originate from a woman aged 40 to 55 in good health. Some clones in this sample may be carry-over from other donors' samples.

About this clone: Since a far larger clone is one base different, this is likely a read error. This sample also contains other DNA sequences that code for the same CDR3. The gene calls are TRBV30 and TRBJ1-5; D is possibly TRBD1 (6 bases). The CDR3 is made up of 16 amino acids. Germline CDR1 reads GTSNPN; CDR2 reads SVGIG (reference sequence). The germline V and J ends were trimmed by 0 bases and 4 bases, with 16 bases remaining between them. Here the CDR3 reads CAWSVGGDYSNQPQHF. In DNA form, the CDR3 reads TGTGCCTGGAGTGTAGGGGGTGACTATAGTAATCAGCCCCAGCATTTT.

This clone was counted a few times. The chain links TRBV5-1 to TRBJ2-7; D not resolved. This CDR3 comprises 15 residues. Germline values: CDR1 SGHRS, CDR2 YFSETQ. Trimming left V 2 bases short and J 1 base short, with 13 bases between. CDR3 coding DNA: TGCGCCAGCAGCTTTTGGCAGGCCGGATCCTACGAGCAGTACTTC. This gives the protein CASSFWQAGSYEQYF.

V usage is TRBV5-1 and J usage is TRBJ2-2; D gene uncertain. The CDR3 has 16 amino acids. V was cut by 2 bases and J by 1 base, with 12 bases left in between. Germline-derived CDR1 and CDR2 are SGHRS and YFSETQ. The CDR3 reads CASSFPRSGNTGELFF. The DNA for the CDR3 is TGCGCCAGCAGCTTCCCCAGGTCGGGGAACACCGGGGAGCTGTTTTTT.

The chain has TRBV6-1 and TRBJ1-6, with unresolved D. Deletions cut 6 bases from V and 7 bases from J, with 7 bases between. The CDR3 runs 12 residues. Germline V gene data show CDR1 as MNHNS and CDR2 as SASEGT. The CDR3 loop is CASRARNSPLHF. In DNA form, the CDR3 reads TGTGCCAGCAGGGCCCGAAATTCACCCCTCCACTTT.

This clone was observed a few times. A far larger clone lies a single base away; this is likely a read error. The sample contains more than one DNA sequence encoding this CDR3. The V call is TRBV6-5, the J call TRBJ1-2; TRBD1 agrees at 8 bases. The length of the CDR3 is 13 residues. Germline V gives CDR1 MNHEY, CDR2 SVGAGI. CDR3 loop: CASRGTGENGYTF. The CDR3 DNA sequence: TGTGCAAGCAGAGGGACAGGAGAGAATGGCTACACCTTC.

This sequence joins TRBV4-1 and TRBJ2-5, with 10 bases that match TRBD2. The ends lost 6 bases at V and 1 base at J; junction bases unmatched: 5. The CDR3 is made up of 15 amino acids. Germline loops: CDR1 MGHRA, CDR2 YSYEKL. CDR3 region: CASSAGLASQETQYF. In DNA, the CDR3 is TGCGCCAGCAGTGCGGGACTAGCGAGCCAAGAGACCCAGTACTTC.

A single count supports this clone. The J gene is TRBJ1-5, the V gene TRBV10-2; D might be TRBD1 (5 bases). V was cut by 5 bases and J by 9 bases, with 11 bases left in between. This CDR3 is 12 amino acids long. Germline V gene data show CDR1 as WSHSY and CDR2 as SAAADI. The chain's CDR3 is CASSMTDLPQHF. Here the CDR3 DNA reads TGCGCCAGCAGTATGACAGATTTGCCCCAGCATTTT.

V usage is TRBV7-8 and J usage is TRBJ2-5; 7 positions match TRBD1. V gave up 0 bases and J gave up 2 bases; unmatched junction bases: 3. This CDR3 spans 15 amino acids. The germline V gene has CDR1 SGHVS and CDR2 FQNEAQ. The CDR3 loop is CASSLAGQSQETQYF. The CDR3, as DNA: TGTGCCAGCAGCTTAGCGGGACAGTCACAAGAGACCCAGTACTTC.

J is TRBJ2-7 and V is TRBV1; TRBD2, as called in the table, went unchecked against the DNA. TRBV1 is a recognized pseudogene. The CDR3 is made up of 12 amino acids. The CDR3 spells CTSSHPIAEQYF. In DNA, the CDR3 is TGCACCAGCAGCCATCCCATAGCCGAGCAGTACTTC.

Of note for this clone: Compared with germline, one end of the junction differs, possibly owing to a read error. V gene TRBV29-1 combines with J gene TRBJ1-1, with D hard to call. CDR1 is SQVTM and CDR2 is ANQGSEA in the germline V gene. The CDR3 is 11 residues long. The CDR3, as DNA: TGCATCGTTGCAGGTAACACTGAAGCTTTCTTT. Protein sequence: CIVAGNTEAFF.

Comments on this clone: This probably arose from a read error, given a far larger clone one base away. This chain joins TRBV28 and TRBJ1-4; TRBD1 might be the D (6 bases). V dropped 5 bases and J dropped 7 bases, with 14 bases sitting between them. The CDR3 sequence is 14 residues long. Germline V CDR1 and CDR2: MDHEN, SYDVKM. The CDR3 nucleotides read TGTGCCAGCAGTAGGGCCCCCAGGGGTGAAAAACTGTTTTTT. Translated: CASSRAPRGEKLFF.

In regard to this clone: This may come from a read error, since a much larger clone is one base off. Lacking the conserved final phenylalanine or tryptophan, this CDR3 likely reflects a read error. The chain has TRBV7-6 and TRBJ1-1, with 8 bases that match TRBD1. V lost 4 bases, J lost 1 base, and 17 bases stayed unmatched. CDR3 length: 19 amino acids. Germline values: CDR1 SGHVS, CDR2 FNYEAQ. CDR3 sequence reads: CASSSNTGTGVGKNTEAFS. The CDR3 DNA reads as TGTGCCAGCAGCTCCAATACAGGGACAGGTGTCGGGAAGAACACTGAAGCTTTCTCT.

The chain is built from TRBV10-3 and TRBJ1-5; weak D call: TRBD1 (5 bases). V lost 0 bases, J lost 1 base, and 10 bases lay in between. This CDR3 comprises 16 residues. Germline CDR1 reads ENHRY; CDR2 reads SYGVKD. CDR3 coding DNA: TGTGCCATCAGTGAGTCGAGGCAGGGAAGCAATCAGCCCCAGCATTTT. Encoded protein: CAISESRQGSNQPQHF.

This clone has a single count. J is TRBJ2-5 and V is TRBV27; TRBD2 matches at 14 bases. V lost 8 bases and J lost 5; bases outside the gene matches: 16. The CDR3 length is 18 residues. Germline CDR1 reads MNHEY; CDR2 reads SMNVEV (reference sequence). Here the CDR3 DNA reads TGTGCCAGCCCCTCCCGACTAGCGGGAGGGCCGGGGAGGGAGACCCAGTACTTC. It translates to CASPSRLAGGPGRETQYF.

The rearrangement uses TRBV6-5 and TRBJ2-7, with a possible D match to TRBD2 (6 bases). The CDR3 extends over 13 amino acids. Germline values: CDR1 MNHEY, CDR2 SVGAGI. V was clipped by 8 bases and J by 1 base, with 12 bases between them. CDR3 sequence (DNA): TGTGCCAGCCACCGGGGGACTTCCTACGAGCAGTACTTC. As protein: CASHRGTSYEQYF.

The chain carries TRBV29-1 and TRBJ2-6; 8 nucleotides agree with TRBD1. The germline CDR1 and CDR2 sequences are SQVTM and ANQGSEA. CDR3 length: 15 residues. J lost 2 bases, V lost 4 bases, and 4 bases had no gene match. The chain's CDR3 is CSVVRQGTGANVLTF. CDR3 DNA sequence: TGCAGCGTTGTGAGACAGGGGACTGGGGCCAACGTCCTGACTTTC.

The V and J genes are TRBV7-7 and TRBJ2-2; a weak D match, TRBD2 (6 bases). Germline assignment: CDR1 SSHAT and CDR2 FNYEAQ (reference sequence). The CDR3 is 14 residues long. With 1 base removed from V and 6 bases from J, the gap between germline ends came to 9 bases. The CDR3 protein is CASSLELAAGELFF. The DNA for the CDR3 is TGTGCCAGCAGCTTAGAACTAGCAGCCGGGGAGCTGTTTTTT.

The chain recombines TRBV6-6 with TRBJ2-7; the match to TRBD2 covers 12 bases. CDR1 MNHNY and CDR2 SVGAGI come from the germline V gene (reference sequence). J was trimmed by 4 bases and V by 6 bases; bases with no gene match: 7. This CDR3 is 15 amino acids long. As DNA, the CDR3 is TGTGCCAGCAGAGCGACTAGCGGGAGTCGGTACGAGCAGTACTTC. Translation gives CASRATSGSRYEQYF.

This clone was picked up a small number of times. It may be a read error: a sequence one base away is much more abundant. The genes are TRBV5-1 and TRBJ2-2; TRBD2 matches 7 bases. With V trimmed by 0 bases and J by 6 bases, 5 bases remained unmatched. From germline, CDR1 is SGHRS and CDR2 YFSETQ. This CDR3 region has 15 residues. The CDR3 region has the DNA TGCGCCAGCAGCTTGGCAGCGGGAAGGGCCGGGGAGCTGTTTTTT. Protein: CASSLAAGRAGELFF.

This clone has ten or more counts. At the DNA level, this CDR3 is encoded by other sequences in the same sample as well. The chain carries TRBV5-4 and TRBJ2-2; D might be TRBD2 (5 bases). Germline lookup yields CDR1 SGHNT and CDR2 YYREEE (reference sequence). There are 14 residues in the CDR3. Trimming pared 3 bases from V and 5 bases from J, leaving 11 bases between. CDR3 region: CASSSGGQTGELFF. CDR3 DNA: TGTGCCAGCAGCTCCGGAGGTCAGACCGGGGAGCTGTTTTTT. Full variable domain (outside the CDR3, taken from reference TRBV5-4 and TRBJ2-2): ETGVTQSPTHLIKTRGQQVTLRCSSQSGHNTVSWYQQALGQGPQFIFQYYREEENGRGNFPPRFSGLQFPNYSSELNVNALELDDSALYLCASSSGGQTGELFFGEGSRLTVL.

The chain uses TRBV5-1 and TRBJ2-5; perhaps TRBD1 as D (5 bases). The CDR3 contains 15 residues. V lost 0 bases to trimming and J lost 0 bases, with 9 bases between them. Germline CDR1 and CDR2: SGHRS and YFSETQ. As DNA, the CDR3 is TGCGCCAGCAGCTTGGAACAGGCGTACCAAGAGACCCAGTACTTC. Protein: CASSLEQAYQETQYF.